This passage covers 7 T cell receptor beta chains from one sample sequenced in a study of beta chain features in type 1 diabetes. As every portion of the isolated RNA was reverse transcribed, the sequencing read expressed TCRB transcripts. The protocol was immunoSEQ multiplex PCR, while the TCRdb copy is restricted to in-frame clones and leaves out a portion. Of roughly 250,000 clones listed, 9.6% are singletons. The sequenced sample consisted of naive CD4+ T cells from blood. The receptors stem from a woman aged 18-29 years in good health.

This clone has just a few counts. The chain links TRBV6-7 to TRBJ2-1, with TRBD1 matching over 10 bases. TRBV6-7 is filed as an ORF, its function uncertain. The CDR3 totals 16 residues. Trimming removed 2 bases from V and 10 bases from J; junction bases left unmatched: 11. The CDR3 here is CASSYGTGVRWREQFF. DNA for the CDR3: TGTGCCAGCAGTTACGGGACAGGGGTTCGTTGGAGGGAGCAGTTCTTC.

The V and J genes are TRBV5-4 and TRBJ1-1; TRBD1 matches at 7 bases. J was trimmed by 6 bases and V by 0 bases; bases with no gene match: 5. Germline loops: CDR1 SGHNT, CDR2 YYREEE (reference sequence). The CDR3 loop spans 14 amino acids. CDR3 nucleotide sequence: TGTGCCAGCAGCTTGGAACAGGGGAGCGCTGAAGCTTTCTTT. It codes for CASSLEQGSAEAFF. The complete variable domain, with remaining parts taken from reference TRBV5-4 and TRBJ1-1, reads ETGVTQSPTHLIKTRGQQVTLRCSSQSGHNTVSWYQQALGQGPQFIFQYYREEENGRGNFPPRFSGLQFPNYSSELNVNALELDDSALYLCASSLEQGSAEAFFGQGTRLTVV.

This clone was recorded a few times. J is TRBJ2-1 and V is TRBV5-4; 9 positions agree with TRBD1. The CDR3 extends over 13 amino acids. Germline V CDR1 and CDR2: SGHNT, YYREEE (reference sequence). V shed 3 bases and J 7 bases; nucleotides not matched to a gene: 2. This chain's CDR3 is CASSSDRGNEQFF. CDR3 in DNA: TGTGCCAGCAGCTCGGACAGGGGAAATGAGCAGTTCTTC. The full variable domain, its missing parts supplied by reference TRBV5-4 and TRBJ2-1, is ETGVTQSPTHLIKTRGQQVTLRCSSQSGHNTVSWYQQALGQGPQFIFQYYREEENGRGNFPPRFSGLQFPNYSSELNVNALELDDSALYLCASSSDRGNEQFFGPGTRLTVL.

This clone was recorded at least ten times. The V gene is TRBV7-9, the J gene TRBJ2-7; D perhaps matches TRBD2 (5 bases). Germline V lookup: CDR1 SEHNR, CDR2 FQNEAQ (reference sequence). V lost 5 bases and J lost 6, with 11 bases in between. The CDR3 covers 12 residues. The CDR3: CASSPRVVEQYF. The CDR3 bases are TGTGCCAGCAGCCCGCGGGTGGTCGAGCAGTACTTC.

V and J are TRBV7-2 and TRBJ2-3, with TRBD2 matching 15 bases. CDR3 length equals 15 residues. Germline V CDR1 and CDR2: SGHTA, FQGNSA. After removal of 5 bases from V and 9 bases from J, the junction contained 6 bases not matched to a gene. The CDR3 coding sequence is TGTGCCAGCAGCCAAGGACTAGCGGGGGGGCCCACGCAGTATTTT. Translated: CASSQGLAGGPTQYF. The full variable domain, in which reference TRBV7-2 and TRBJ2-3 provide the parts outside the CDR3, is GAGVSQSPSNKVTEKGKDVELRCDPISGHTALYWYRQSLGQGLEFLIYFQGNSAPDKSGLPSDRFSAERTGGSVSTLTIQRTQQEDSAVYLCASSQGLAGGPTQYFGPGTRLTVL.

This clone occurred a few times. The V gene is TRBV5-1, the J gene TRBJ1-2; 7 bases fit TRBD1. Germline V gene lookup returns CDR1 SGHRS and CDR2 YFSETQ. V gave up 4 bases and J gave up 8 bases; unmatched junction bases: 11. This CDR3 has 14 amino acids. The CDR3 is CASSPPGQSKGYTF. The CDR3 coding sequence is TGCGCCAGCAGCCCGCCGGGACAGAGCAAAGGCTACACCTTC. Combining the CDR3 with reference TRBV5-1 and TRBJ1-2 gives the whole variable domain KAGVTQTPRYLIKTRGQQVTLSCSPISGHRSVSWYQQTPGQGLQFLFEYFSETQRNKGNFPGRFSGRQFSNSRSEMNVSTLELGDSALYLCASSPPGQSKGYTFGSGTRLTVV.

This chain connects TRBV19 to TRBJ2-6; D is possibly TRBD1 (6 bases). The germline CDR1 and CDR2 sequences are LNHDA and SQIVND (reference sequence). V lost 6 bases, J lost 0 bases, and 9 bases lay in between. CDR3 size: 15 residues. DNA for the CDR3: TGTGCCAGTAGGGTACAGGGCTCTGGGGCCAACGTCCTGACTTTC. It yields the protein CASRVQGSGANVLTF. The whole variable domain, remainder taken from reference TRBV19 and TRBJ2-6, is DGGITQSPKYLFRKEGQNVTLSCEQNLNHDAMYWYRQDPGQGLRLIYYSQIVNDFQKGDIAEGYSVSREKKESFPLTVTSAQKNPTAFYLCASRVQGSGANVLTFGAGSRLTVL.